This TCR beta chain was identified in a study of T cell responses to AZD1222 COVID-19 vaccine. V shed 6 bases, J shed 3 bases, and the junction held 6 bases outside the gene matches. The CDR3 has 14 amino acids. Germline V CDR1 and CDR2: LNHDA, SQIVND (reference sequence). The table came from immunoSEQ multiplex PCR; TCRdb's copy has only in-frame clones and leaves some out. This table holds about 140,000 clones, more than 75% found once. Of note for this clone: What it binds is unknown.

Broader study findings: Seropositive at baseline were only a handful of AZD1222 recipients. Spike-specific TCR breadth rose after two AZD1222 doses, and depth rose as well.

This sequence joins TRBV19 and TRBJ1-2; 8 positions match TRBD1. The TCR originated in an adult in good health. Sequenced material: peripheral blood, taken on day 0 of AZD1222 vaccination. The CDR3 nucleotides read TGTGCCAGTAGCCGACAGGGGCGCGACTATGGCTACACCTTC. The encoded protein is CASSRQGRDYGYTF.